Listed below are T cell receptor beta chains from one sample, sequenced in a study of T cell responses to AZD1222 COVID-19 vaccine. Measured with immunoSEQ multiplex PCR; TCRdb has only the in-frame clones, and not every one. The sample lists about 94,000 clones; 85% were seen once. The sequencing used peripheral blood, collected 28 days after the second AZD1222 dose. The receptors here all came from an adult who received the AZD1222 COVID-19 vaccine. CDR3s include the opening cysteine and the closing phenylalanine or tryptophan. The order of the fields is J gene, D gene, V gene, clone size, CDR3 DNA, CDR3 protein. D genes are given only for firm matches. Not all rows give a size; the values are once, few, many and, for expanded clones, a class.

>TRBJ2-1|TRBD1|TRBV6-5|once
TGTGCCAGCAGCCACCCCGGGACAGAGGGCGGCGGGCAGTTCTTC
CASSHPGTEGGGQFF
>TRBJ1-1|-|TRBV9|-
TGTGCCAGCAGCGTCATGGGGCAGAACACTGAAGCTTTCTTT
CASSVMGQNTEAFF
>TRBJ2-3|-|TRBV6-2/TRBV6-3|-
TGTGCCAGCAGCTGGACGTCAGATACGCAGTATTTT
CASSWTSDTQYF
>TRBJ2-5|TRBD2|TRBV12-3/TRBV12-4|-
TGTGCCAGCAGTTTATTAGCGGGTGAGACCCAGTACTTC
CASSLLAGETQYF
>TRBJ1-1|TRBD1|TRBV18|-
TGTGCCAGCTCCCTTGGGACAGTTGAAGCTTTCTTT
CASSLGTVEAFF
>TRBJ2-6|TRBD2|TRBV9|-
TGTGCCAGCAGCGTAGAGGTGACTAGCGGGCCTGGGGCCAACGTCCTGACTTTC
CASSVEVTSGPGANVLTF
>TRBJ2-2|-|TRBV9|-
TGTGCCAGCACGGTTGGACGTACACCGAACACCGGGGAGCTGTTTTTT
CASTVGRTPNTGELFF
>TRBJ1-4|-|TRBV5-6|-
TGTGCCAGCAGCCCAGATCGGGGCACGGGGTATCGGGAAAAACTGTTTTTT
CASSPDRGTGYREKLFF
>TRBJ2-7|-|TRBV10-1|-
TGCGCCAGCAGTGAATCCGGTAGCTCCTACGAGCAGTACTTC
CASSESGSSYEQYF
>TRBJ2-1|-|TRBV6-2/TRBV6-3|-
TGTGCCAGCAGTTACAGCCCCAGTCGGGAGCAGTTCTTC
CASSYSPSREQFF
>TRBJ1-1|-|TRBV4-1|-
TGCGCCAGCAGCCAGGGGGCTGCGAACACTGAAGCTTTCTTT
CASSQGAANTEAFF
>TRBJ2-3|-|TRBV11-2|-
TGTGCCAGCAGCTTAGGTAGGGCCACAGATACGCAGTATTTT
CASSLGRATDTQYF
>TRBJ2-3|-|TRBV9|-
TGTGCCACCAACCGGGACGGATACACAGATACGCAGTATTTT
CATNRDGYTDTQYF
>TRBJ1-2|-|TRBV5-6|-
TGTGCCAGCAGCACCGGGGGGGGCTATGGCTACACCTTC
CASSTGGGYGYTF
>TRBJ1-2|TRBD1|TRBV19|-
TGTGCCAGTAGTATACTTGACAGGGTCGGGAATGGCTACACCTTC
CASSILDRVGNGYTF
>TRBJ2-1|TRBD2|TRBV2|-
TGTGCCAGCAGTGACGGGACTAGCGTTAATGAGCAGTTCTTC
CASSDGTSVNEQFF
>TRBJ2-7|-|TRBV9|-
TGTGCCAGCAGCCGGCAGGGAGGCTCTTCCTACGAGCAGTACTTC
CASSRQGGSSYEQYF
>TRBJ1-5|-|TRBV15|-
TGTGCCACCAGCGAGCGGACCCCTCGGCCCCAGCATTTT
CATSERTPRPQHF
>TRBJ2-3|TRBD2|TRBV6-5|-
TGTGCCAGCAGTTGGCTAGCGGGATTCACAGATACGCAGTATTTT
CASSWLAGFTDTQYF
>TRBJ2-7|TRBD1|TRBV11-2|-
TGTGCCAGCAGCGTTCAGGGGGTTGGTGTCTACGAGCAGTACTTC
CASSVQGVGVYEQYF
>TRBJ2-1|-|TRBV5-1|-
TGCGCCAGCAGCGCCCGACCGAGCTCCTACAATGAGCAGTTCTTC
CASSARPSSYNEQFF
>TRBJ2-7|TRBD2|TRBV10-2|-
TGCGCCAGCAGTGAGGGCGGGAGTTCCTACGAGCAGTACTTC
CASSEGGSSYEQYF
>TRBJ1-5|-|TRBV2|-
TGTGCCAGCAGCCCCCTGGAGGGGGGATTCAATCAGCCCCAGCATTTT
CASSPLEGGFNQPQHF
>TRBJ2-2|-|TRBV5-1|-
TGCGCCAGCAGCTTGGCGGGAGCGGTCGGGGAGCTGTTTTTT
CASSLAGAVGELFF
>TRBJ2-2|-|TRBV10-3|-
TGTGCCATCAGATGCTCGGTAGGGAACACCGGGGAGCTGTTTTTT
CAIRCSVGNTGELFF